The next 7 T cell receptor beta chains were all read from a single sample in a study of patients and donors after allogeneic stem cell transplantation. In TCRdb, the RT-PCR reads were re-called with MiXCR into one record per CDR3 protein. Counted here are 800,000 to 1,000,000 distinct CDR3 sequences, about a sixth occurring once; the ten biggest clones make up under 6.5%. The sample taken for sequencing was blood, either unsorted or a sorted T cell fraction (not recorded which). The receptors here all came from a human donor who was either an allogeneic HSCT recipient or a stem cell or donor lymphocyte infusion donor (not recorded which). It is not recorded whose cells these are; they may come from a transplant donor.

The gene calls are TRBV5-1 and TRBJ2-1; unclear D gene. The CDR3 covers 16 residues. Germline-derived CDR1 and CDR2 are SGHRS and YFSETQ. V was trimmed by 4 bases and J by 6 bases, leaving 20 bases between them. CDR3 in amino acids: CASSPTATPGANEQFF. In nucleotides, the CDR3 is TGCGCCAGCAGCCCTACCGCTACGCCTGGTGCCAATGAGCAGTTCTTC.

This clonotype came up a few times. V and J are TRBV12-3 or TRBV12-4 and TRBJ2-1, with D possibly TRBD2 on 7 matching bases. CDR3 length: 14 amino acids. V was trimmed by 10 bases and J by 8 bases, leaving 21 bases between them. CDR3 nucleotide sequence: TGTGCCACCCGCCAGAGCGGGACAAAAGATGAGCAGTTCTTC. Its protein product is CATRQSGTKDEQFF.

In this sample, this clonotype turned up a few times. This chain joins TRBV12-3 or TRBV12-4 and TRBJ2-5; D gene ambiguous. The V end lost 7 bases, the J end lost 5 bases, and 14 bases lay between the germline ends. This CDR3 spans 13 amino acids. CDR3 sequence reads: CASKLPRRETQYF. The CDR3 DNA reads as TGTGCCAGCAAACTTCCCCGTAGGGAGACCCAGTACTTC.

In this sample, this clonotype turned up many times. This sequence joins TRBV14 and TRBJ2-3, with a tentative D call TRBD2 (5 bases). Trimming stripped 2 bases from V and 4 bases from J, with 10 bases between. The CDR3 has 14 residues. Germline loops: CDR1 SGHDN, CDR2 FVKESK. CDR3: CASSQRERPDTQYF. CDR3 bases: TGTGCCAGCAGCCAAAGGGAGAGACCAGATACGCAGTATTTT.

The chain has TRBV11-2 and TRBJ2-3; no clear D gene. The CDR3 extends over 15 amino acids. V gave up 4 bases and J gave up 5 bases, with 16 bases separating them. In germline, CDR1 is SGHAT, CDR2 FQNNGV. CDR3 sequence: CASSYRKPRGDTQYF. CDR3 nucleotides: TGTGCCAGCAGCTACCGGAAGCCCCGAGGAGATACGCAGTATTTT.

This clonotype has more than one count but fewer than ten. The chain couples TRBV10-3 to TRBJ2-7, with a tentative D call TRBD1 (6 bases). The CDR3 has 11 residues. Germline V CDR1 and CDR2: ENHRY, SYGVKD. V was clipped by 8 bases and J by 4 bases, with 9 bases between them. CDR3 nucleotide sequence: TGTGCCATCTTACAGGGTTACGAGCAGTACTTC. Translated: CAILQGYEQYF.

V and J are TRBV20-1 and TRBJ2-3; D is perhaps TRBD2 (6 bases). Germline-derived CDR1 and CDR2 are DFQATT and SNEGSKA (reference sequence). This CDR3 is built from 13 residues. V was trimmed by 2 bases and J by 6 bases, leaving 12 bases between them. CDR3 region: CSARPLASDTQYF. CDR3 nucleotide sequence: TGCAGTGCTAGACCACTAGCATCGGATACGCAGTATTTT.